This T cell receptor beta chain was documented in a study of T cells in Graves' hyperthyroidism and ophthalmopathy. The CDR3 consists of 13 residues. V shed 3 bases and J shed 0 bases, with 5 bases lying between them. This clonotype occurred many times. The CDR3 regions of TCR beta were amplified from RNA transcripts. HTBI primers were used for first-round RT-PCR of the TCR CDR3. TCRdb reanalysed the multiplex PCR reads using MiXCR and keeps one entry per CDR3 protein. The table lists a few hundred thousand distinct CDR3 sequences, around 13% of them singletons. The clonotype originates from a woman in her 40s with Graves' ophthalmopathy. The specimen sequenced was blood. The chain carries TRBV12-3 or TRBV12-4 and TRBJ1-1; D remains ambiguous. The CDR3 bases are TGTGCCAGCAGTTTTTTAATGAACACTGAAGCTTTCTTT. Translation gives CASSFLMNTEAFF.